The 7 T cell receptor beta chains given below trace back to one sample, sequenced in a study of OX40 agonist ivuxolimab in advanced cancers. Using immunoSEQ multiplex PCR, the repertoire was profiled, and TCRdb retains in-frame clones only, with some absent. The repertoire consists of fewer than 45,000 clones, with around 89% occurring once and the leading ten covering under 0.7%. Specimen: CD4+ or CD8+ T cells sorted from blood, collected in a trial of the OX40 agonist ivuxolimab. Source of these receptors: an adult with an advanced solid tumor such as melanoma, head and neck, liver or kidney cancer.

This clone appeared a single time. The V gene is TRBV18, the J gene TRBJ1-5; D remains ambiguous. Germline lookup yields CDR1 KGHSH and CDR2 LQKENI. This CDR3 is 13 amino acids long. V was trimmed by 3 bases and J by 2 bases, leaving 5 bases between them. DNA of the CDR3: TGTGCCAGCTCACCGGAAGGCAATCAGCCCCAGCATTTT. Protein sequence: CASSPEGNQPQHF.

The V gene is TRBV18, the J gene TRBJ2-7; D not certain. From germline, CDR1 is KGHSH and CDR2 LQKENI. Trimming removed 3 bases at V and 3 bases at J, with 12 bases between. CDR3 length equals 14 residues. Here the CDR3 reads CASSPALENYEQYF. CDR3 nucleotide sequence: TGTGCCAGCTCACCTGCACTGGAAAACTACGAGCAGTACTTC.

V usage is TRBV11-2 and J usage is TRBJ1-6; 9 bases agree with TRBD1. The CDR3 is 14 residues long. V dropped 3 bases and J dropped 7; count of bases not matched to a gene: 1. CDR1 is SGHAT, CDR2 FQNNGV, per germline. The CDR3 here is CASSLTGGNSPLHF. As DNA, the CDR3 is TGTGCCAGCAGCTTGACAGGGGGGAATTCACCCCTCCACTTT.

Points on this clone: The conserved phenylalanine or tryptophan normally closing the CDR3 is absent here, so this likely arose from a read error. The same CDR3 can be traced to other DNA sequences in this sample. The rearrangement joins TRBV11-2 to TRBJ1-6, with 7 positions matching TRBD1. The V and J ends lost 5 bases and 9 bases, in that order; junction bases with no gene match: 13. Germline lookup yields CDR1 SGHAT and CDR2 FQNNGV. CDR3 length: 16 amino acids. The DNA for the CDR3 is TGTGCCAGCAGCCGGGGGGGGGAGGGGGCTAGTTCACCCCTCCACCTT. Translation: CASSRGGEGASSPLHL.

V usage is TRBV19 and J usage is TRBJ2-2; 9 nucleotides match TRBD1. V lost 4 bases and J lost 0; bases outside the gene matches: 3. Germline lookup yields CDR1 LNHDA and CDR2 SQIVND (reference sequence). The CDR3 runs to 16 residues. The CDR3 DNA is TGTGCCAGTAGTAGGACAGGGGCCTCGAACACCGGGGAGCTGTTTTTT. Translation: CASSRTGASNTGELFF.

This clone occurred once. The rearrangement joins TRBV7-8 to TRBJ1-3; the D is unclear. The CDR3 sequence is 12 residues long. V dropped 5 bases and J dropped 0 bases, with 2 bases sitting between them. Germline CDR1 SGHVS, CDR2 FQNEAQ. The CDR3 loop reads CASSRSGNTIYF. CDR3 DNA sequence: TGTGCCAGCAGCCGCTCTGGAAACACCATATATTTT.

Of note for this clone: Other DNA sequences of this sample code for an identical CDR3. The chain employs TRBV15 and TRBJ2-5; D possibly uses TRBD1 or TRBD2 (5 bases each). CDR3 length equals 14 residues. Germline values: CDR1 LNHNV, CDR2 YYDKDF (reference sequence). Trimming removed 1 base from V and 5 bases from J, with 11 bases in between. The CDR3 loop reads CATSRGGAGETQYF. The CDR3 nucleotides are TGTGCCACCAGCAGAGGAGGGGCTGGGGAGACCCAGTACTTC.